This T cell receptor beta chain emerged from a study of T-cell reconstitution after alpha-beta-depleted transplantation in children. A library of TCRbeta sequences, prepared with unique molecular identifiers, was generated. Each CDR3 protein is one row after TCRdb ran MiXCR on the PCR reads. Of 500,000 or so distinct CDR3 sequences in the sample, 30% to 35% are singletons; the top ten hold around 2.3%. V dropped 2 bases and J dropped 4 bases, with 12 bases sitting between them. CDR3 length: 15 residues. Germline CDR1 and CDR2: MNHEY and SVGAGI. The TCR was taken from a human donor who donated a stem cell graft to a child with aplastic anemia. Source: PBMCs from the stem cell graft donor, taken from the stem cell graft. The chain has TRBV6-5 and TRBJ2-1; D not resolved. The CDR3 DNA sequence: TGTGCCAGCAGTTACCATTCGGCCTTTTACAATGAGCAGTTCTTC. This sequence encodes CASSYHSAFYNEQFF.